Sequencing of this T cell receptor (beta chain) was carried out in a study of long-term antiretroviral therapy in people with HIV (dated by TCRdb to 2022 to 2024). For context, the study as a whole: The earliest samples were collected roughly a decade before the 2015 WHO recommendation for immediate ART, at a time when ART was usually postponed until CD4 counts fell. A retrospective serial study tested whether ART initiation and durable HIV suppression were associated with changes in peripheral blood TRB repertoire composition and diversity. From some 33 adults with confirmed HIV infection, the cohort provided approximately 190 cryopreserved PBMC samples, gathered serially across a mean of about six years (range 1-12). About 35% of the 30 participants with HIV were female. No cross-contamination during QIAcube processing turned up in test extractions that ran a monoclonal T-cell line alongside around 34 polyclonal samples. The paper as a whole reports these results and caveats: The samples were dated from about 2003 to 2018, and the ART regimens that were used may be less effective than current ART regimens. Inferences about post-ART repertoire changes are limited because no data were available on ART adherence, viral resistance or therapy changes. Because pre-ART samples had limited cell numbers, unsorted PBMC were profiled rather than sorted CD4+ and CD8+ T cells. Limited PBMC availability meant only the TCR beta chain was sequenced, without alpha chain pairing. Starting ART was linked to a significant rise in TRB diversity, yet even after long-term ART the diversity remained significantly lower than in transplant donor controls. Compared with controls, HIV repertoires had narrower CDR3 length ranges, and the network structure pointed to an antigen-experienced repertoire that shifted only slightly toward naive after ART. The repertoire was dominated across all time points by expanded TRB clones identified before ART initiation, although this dominance was seen to fluctuate and to decrease in many PLHIV after ART.

The germline V gene provides CDR1 SGHRS and CDR2 YFSETQ. From its cysteine to its phenylalanine, the CDR3 spans 15 amino acids. CDR3 DNA is the only sequence kept; it has 45 bases, read in frame from the first base. Trimming removed 0 bases from V and 2 bases from J, leaving 11 bases between the germline ends. The immunoSEQ hsTCRB v3.0 assay was used at survey level resolution to sequence the TRB variable region. A depth of roughly 35,000-50,000 T-cell genomes per sample was targeted for TRB sequencing. An Illumina MiSeq with a v3 150-cycle kit was used to sequence the pooled TRB libraries. Regarding the original processing steps: Repertoire analysis was run in R within a reproducible Nextflow workflow that covered QC, data transformation and analysis. LymphoSeq2, an R package for exploring AIRR-Seq data, was used to implement the custom analyses. A handful of samples that produced fewer than 5000 total TRB sequences were removed, so some 180 HIV repertoires were analyzed. Among the 180 to 200 retained HIV repertoires, 59 were collected before ART initiation and 129 after ART initiation. Repertoires were downsampled to 5000 TRB nucleotide sequences, and summary statistics were averaged over 100 downsampling iterations. The analysis kept only TRB sequences whose CDR3 regions were at least seven amino acids long. Diversity was measured with a Shannon entropy-derived clonality score and the Gini coefficient. In the repertoire networks, any two of the top 5000 CDR3 amino acid sequences were connected whenever the two sequences differed by an edit distance of one. GLIPH2 predicted antigen specificity groups and MHC restriction for TRB CDR3 amino acid sequences. To flag known associations with CMV, EBV, HIV or tissue antigens, CDR3 amino acid sequences were compared against VDJdb and McPAS-TCR. Pre-ART, post-ART and control groups were compared with Wilcoxon signed-rank tests and Holm-Bonferroni correction. The source is immuneACCESS, and TCRdb retained only in-frame sequences with V and J called. Part of the clones is not carried over; for the studies checked, unresolved V genes explain less than half of this, and the remainder is unexplained. Clone size and the V and J calls come from that table; the DNA yielded D and trimming. This sample is represented by over 15,000 clones; 70% to 90% of them were singletons. The ten largest clones represent around 4.9% of the sample.

As concerns this clone: Its binding antigen is unknown. Base qualities are not provided; no much larger clone lies one nucleotide away.

Participants were included only if at least one PBMC sample before ART initiation and at least two post-ART samples were available. Treatment was received in the United States of America by all participants with HIV. Before DNA extraction, cryopreserved samples of about 0.9-11 million PBMC were thawed and washed. At the time of the earliest PBMC sample for each participant with HIV, ages ranged from about 23 to 60 years. PBMC samples were contributed by each participant from 1-4 timepoints before ART initiation and 2-8 timepoints after ART initiation, with a median of 7 samples. Serial HIV viral load, CD4+ T-cell count, ART history and demographic data were obtained for every participant. A Qiagen kit on a QIAcube was used to extract genomic DNA from unsorted PBMC, with samples processed in batches of 12.

This receptor chain uses TRBV5-1 and TRBJ1-1; TRBD1 is perhaps the D gene, given 6 matching bases. This clonotype originated in a woman between 35 and 50 years old with HIV. The sample here was unsorted PBMCs, taken 0.5 years after starting antiretroviral therapy. The DNA sequence is TGCGCCAGCAGCTTGGACAGGGTGGTAAACACTGAAGCTTTCTTT. Translated, it reads CASSLDRVVNTEAFF.